This paragraph covers one T cell receptor (beta chain) sequence. CDR1 SGHAT and CDR2 FQNNGV come from the germline V gene. Deletions cut 5 bases from V and 1 base from J, with 8 bases between. CDR3 length: 13 residues. The sample originates from a study of blood T cell repertoires in COVID-19. Study overall: COVID-19 samples, acute and convalescent, were from the United States, Italy and Spain. T cells, B-cell-depleted T cells, or PBMCs provided the cDNA or gDNA that served as material.

Original data processing: How many nucleated cells were present was estimated from reference gene primer amplification. The method was immunoSEQ multiplex PCR; TCRdb's version includes in-frame clones alone and lacks a portion of them. Clone size and the V and J calls come from that table; the DNA yielded D and trimming. This sample has 200,000 to 300,000 clones; 87% occur once, and the top ten carry over 2%. The TCR originated in a woman aged 45-65 years with acute or convalescent COVID-19. Sequencing was done on a sample of peripheral blood. The J gene is TRBJ1-1, the V gene TRBV11-2; tentatively, D is TRBD1 (5 bases). In DNA form, the CDR3 reads TGTGCCAGCAGCCTTACAGGGAACACTGAAGCTTTCTTT. It is translated as CASSLTGNTEAFF.